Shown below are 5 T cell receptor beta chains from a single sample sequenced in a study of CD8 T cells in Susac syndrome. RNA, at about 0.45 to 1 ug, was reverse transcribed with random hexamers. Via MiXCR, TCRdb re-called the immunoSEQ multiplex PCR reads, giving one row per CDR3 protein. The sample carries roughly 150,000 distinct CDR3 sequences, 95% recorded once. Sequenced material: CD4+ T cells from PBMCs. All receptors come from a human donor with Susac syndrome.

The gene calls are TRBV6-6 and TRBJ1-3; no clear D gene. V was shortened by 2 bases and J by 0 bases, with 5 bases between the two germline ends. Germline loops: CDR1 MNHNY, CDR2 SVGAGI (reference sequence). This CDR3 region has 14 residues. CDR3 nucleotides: TGTGCCAGCAGTTACAGGAGCTCTGGAAACACCATATATTTT. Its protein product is CASSYRSSGNTIYF.

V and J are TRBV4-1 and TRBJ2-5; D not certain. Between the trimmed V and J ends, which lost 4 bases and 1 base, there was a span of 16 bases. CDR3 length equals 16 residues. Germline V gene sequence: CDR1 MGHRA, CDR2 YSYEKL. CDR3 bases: TGCGCCAGCAGCCGACGGACGAGAATAGGCCAAGAGACCCAGTACTTC. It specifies CASSRRTRIGQETQYF.

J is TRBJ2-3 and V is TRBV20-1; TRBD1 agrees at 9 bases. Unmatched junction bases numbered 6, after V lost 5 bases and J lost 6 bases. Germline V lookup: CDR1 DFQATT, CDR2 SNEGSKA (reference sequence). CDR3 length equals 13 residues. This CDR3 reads CSALGQGPDTQYF. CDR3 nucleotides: TGCAGTGCTTTGGGACAGGGTCCTGATACGCAGTATTTT.

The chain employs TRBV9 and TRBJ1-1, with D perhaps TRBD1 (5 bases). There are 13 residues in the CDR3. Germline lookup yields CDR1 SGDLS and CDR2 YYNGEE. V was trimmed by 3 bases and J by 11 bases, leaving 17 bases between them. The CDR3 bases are TGTGCCAGCAGCGCAGGGCCCGGCGGAAAGGCTTTCTTT. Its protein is CASSAGPGGKAFF.

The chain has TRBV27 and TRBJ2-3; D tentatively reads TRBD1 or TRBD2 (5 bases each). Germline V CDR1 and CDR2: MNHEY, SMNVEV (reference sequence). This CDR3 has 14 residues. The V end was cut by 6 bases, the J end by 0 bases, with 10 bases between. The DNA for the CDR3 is TGTGCCAGCAGGAGGGACCCTAGCACAGATACGCAGTATTTT. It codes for CASRRDPSTDTQYF.